Following are 31 T cell receptor beta chains from one sample sequenced in a study of blood T cell repertoires in COVID-19. Profiling relied on immunoSEQ multiplex PCR, and the TCRdb table lists in-frame clones only, not all of them. The sample shows about 270,000 clones, about 87% of them seen only once. The sample was PBMCs or T cells enriched from blood (not recorded which). The receptors were gathered from a woman aged 25 to 39 with acute COVID-19.

The gene calls are TRBV5-4 and TRBJ1-1; D not resolved. V dropped 0 bases and J dropped 5 bases, with 14 bases sitting between them. The germline V gene encodes CDR1 SGHNT and CDR2 YYREEE (reference sequence). The CDR3 extends over 15 amino acids. Here the CDR3 reads CASSLARLSGTEAFF. CDR3 coding DNA: TGTGCCAGCAGCTTGGCCCGTCTATCCGGGACTGAAGCTTTCTTT.

CDR3 region: CASSLRQSSYNEQFF. DNA for the CDR3: TGTGCCAGCAGTTTACGACAGAGCTCCTACAATGAGCAGTTCTTC. The chain employs TRBV27 and TRBJ2-1, with D possibly being TRBD1 (5 bases). CDR3 length equals 15 residues. Germline V lookup: CDR1 MNHEY, CDR2 SMNVEV (reference sequence). V lost 2 bases and J 0 bases, leaving 8 bases between the germline ends.

This chain joins TRBV19 and TRBJ2-2; TRBD2 matches 10 bases. The CDR3 extends over 15 amino acids. Losses at the gene ends were 5 bases for V and 5 bases for J; bases not matched to a gene: 5. Germline V gives CDR1 LNHDA, CDR2 SQIVND (reference sequence). For the CDR3, the DNA is TGTGCCAGTAGTCCGGCTAGCGGGAGTACCGGGGAGCTGTTTTTT. This codes for CASSPASGSTGELFF.

The chain is built from TRBV5-1 and TRBJ2-2, with 8 bases matching TRBD1. V trimming: 4 bases; J trimming: 3 bases; junction bases outside the gene matches: 11. Looked up from germline, CDR1 is SGHRS and CDR2 is YFSETQ. This CDR3 comprises 17 residues. CDR3 DNA sequence: TGCGCCAGCAGCATGTATCCGGGACAGGACCACACCGGGGAGCTGTTTTTT. This sequence encodes CASSMYPGQDHTGELFF. Full variable domain (rest looked up from reference TRBV5-1 and TRBJ2-2): KAGVTQTPRYLIKTRGQQVTLSCSPISGHRSVSWYQQTPGQGLQFLFEYFSETQRNKGNFPGRFSGRQFSNSRSEMNVSTLELGDSALYLCASSMYPGQDHTGELFFGEGSRLTVL.

V gene TRBV2 combines with J gene TRBJ1-6; D not certain. Germline CDR1 and CDR2: SNHLY and FYNNEI. V gave up 3 bases and J gave up 10 bases, with 13 bases separating them. The CDR3 extends over 14 amino acids. CDR3 nucleotide sequence: TGTGCCAGCAGTGATACTGAGGGAGTCTCACCCCTCCACTTT. It codes for CASSDTEGVSPLHF.

The chain joins TRBV3-1 (or the pseudogene TRBV3-2) to TRBJ1-6, with 10 bases matching TRBD1. Losses at the gene ends were 1 base for V and 0 bases for J; bases not matched to a gene: 6. There are 19 residues in the CDR3. The germline gives CDR1 LGHDT, CDR2 YNNKEL (reference sequence). CDR3 sequence reads: CASSQGTGGSSSYNSPLHF. In nucleotides, the CDR3 is TGTGCCAGCAGCCAAGGGACAGGGGGGTCGAGCTCCTATAATTCACCCCTCCACTTT.

The chain uses TRBV7-9 and TRBJ1-2; D not certain. The CDR3 runs to 14 residues. The germline V gene has CDR1 SEHNR and CDR2 FQNEAQ (reference sequence). V was cut by 5 bases and J by 6 bases, with 16 bases left in between. CDR3 region: CASSRESHLDGYTF. The CDR3 nucleotides read TGTGCCAGCAGCCGGGAGAGTCATCTAGATGGCTACACCTTC. Supplemented by reference TRBV7-9 and TRBJ1-2, the full variable domain reads DTGVSQNPRHKITKRGQNVTFRCDPISEHNRLYWYRQTLGQGPEFLTYFQNEAQLEKSRLLSDRFSAERPKGSFSTLEIQRTEQGDSAMYLCASSRESHLDGYTFGSGTRLTVV.

The chain has TRBV10-3 and TRBJ1-1, with D perhaps matching TRBD1 (6 bases). In germline, CDR1 is ENHRY, CDR2 SYGVKD. The CDR3 has 12 residues. V lost 11 bases, J lost 4 bases, and 14 bases lay in between. In DNA, the CDR3 is TGTGCCGTAAAACAGGGTGGCACTGAAGCTTTCTTT. It specifies CAVKQGGTEAFF.

The chain uses TRBV27 and TRBJ1-1, with 8 bases identical to TRBD1. This CDR3 has 14 amino acids. CDR1 is MNHEY and CDR2 is SMNVEV in the germline V gene (reference sequence). With V trimmed by 4 bases and J by 5 bases, 6 bases remained unmatched. The CDR3 nucleotides read TGTGCCAGCAGTTCTCCAGGGGGCTCGACTGAAGCTTTCTTT. Amino acid sequence: CASSSPGGSTEAFF.

In the case of this clone: Other nucleotide sequences in the sample specify the same CDR3. The CDR3 sequence: CASSYSGQMNTEAFF. For the CDR3, the DNA is TGTGCCAGCAGTTACTCGGGACAAATGAACACTGAAGCTTTCTTT. V gene TRBV6-5 combines with J gene TRBJ1-1; maybe TRBD1 (6 bases). The CDR3 loop spans 15 amino acids. Looked up from germline, CDR1 is MNHEY and CDR2 is SVGAGI. Trimming shortened V by 0 bases and J by 0 bases, and 8 bases separated the two germline ends.

The CDR3 region has the DNA TGTGCCAGCAGTCGCAGGGGTGCCCACTACGAGCAGTACTTC. Protein product: CASSRRGAHYEQYF. This rearrangement joins TRBV25-1 to TRBJ2-7; a weak D match, TRBD1 (6 bases). In germline, CDR1 is MGHDK, CDR2 SYGVNS. V lost 5 bases and J lost 3, with 14 bases in between. This CDR3 is built from 14 residues.

This clone was seen a handful of times. The V gene is TRBV2, the J gene TRBJ2-1; TRBD2 matches at 8 bases. CDR3 length: 14 amino acids. The V and J ends lost 7 bases and 5 bases, in that order; junction bases with no gene match: 7. Germline CDR1 and CDR2: SNHLY and FYNNEI. CDR3 region: CASTGLARDNEQFF. The CDR3 region has the DNA TGTGCCAGCACCGGACTAGCTAGGGACAATGAGCAGTTCTTC.

This clone showed up just once. The chain is built from TRBV28 and TRBJ2-5; weak D call: TRBD2 (6 bases). This CDR3 spans 15 amino acids. Trimming stripped 10 bases from V and 5 bases from J, with 23 bases between. The germline CDR1 and CDR2 sequences are MDHEN and SYDVKM. DNA of the CDR3: TGTGCCACCAATGGAGAGGAGGGATTGGCTGAGACCCAGTACTTC. It encodes CATNGEEGLAETQYF.

The CDR3, as DNA: TGTGCCAGCAGTACCCGGACTAGCGGGAGGGCCAAGACAGTTGCAGATACGCAGTATTTT. Protein product: CASSTRTSGRAKTVADTQYF. The chain has TRBV28 and TRBJ2-3; the match to TRBD2 covers 15 bases. Germline V lookup: CDR1 MDHEN, CDR2 SYDVKM. Unmatched junction bases numbered 16, after V lost 5 bases and J lost 4 bases. This CDR3 contains 20 residues.

This clone was seen a handful of times. The genes are TRBV7-2 and TRBJ1-5; 9 positions match TRBD1. V shed 3 bases and J 8 bases; nucleotides not matched to a gene: 14. CDR3 length: 17 amino acids. The V gene's germline CDR1 is SGHTA and CDR2 FQGNSA. This CDR3 is CASSLDPVGQGREPQHF. The CDR3 bases are TGTGCCAGCAGCTTGGACCCGGTAGGACAGGGGAGGGAGCCCCAGCATTTT. The entire variable domain, with the rest obtained from reference TRBV7-2 and TRBJ1-5, is as follows: GAGVSQSPSNKVTEKGKDVELRCDPISGHTALYWYRQSLGQGLEFLIYFQGNSAPDKSGLPSDRFSAERTGGSVSTLTIQRTQQEDSAVYLCASSLDPVGQGREPQHFGDGTRLSIL.

The chain links TRBV9 to TRBJ2-7, with 9 bases identical to TRBD2. Germline CDR1 SGDLS, CDR2 YYNGEE. V was clipped by 0 bases and J by 6 bases; unmatched bases: 13. The CDR3 loop spans 17 amino acids. The CDR3 DNA is TGTGCCAGCAGCGTAGCAGGCCTGTCGCGGGAGGGGCGCGAGCAGTACTTC. Translated, it gives CASSVAGLSREGREQYF.

This sequence joins TRBV19 and TRBJ2-1; TRBD2 aligns across 9 bases. The CDR3 loop spans 13 amino acids. Germline trimming cut 3 bases from V and 7 bases from J; bases unmatched to any gene: 1. Germline values: CDR1 LNHDA, CDR2 SQIVND (reference sequence). The CDR3 protein is CASSMGLANEQFF. For the CDR3, the DNA is TGTGCCAGTAGTATGGGACTAGCAAATGAGCAGTTCTTC. Based on the CDR3 plus reference TRBV19 and TRBJ2-1, the full variable domain is DGGITQSPKYLFRKEGQNVTLSCEQNLNHDAMYWYRQDPGQGLRLIYYSQIVNDFQKGDIAEGYSVSREKKESFPLTVTSAQKNPTAFYLCASSMGLANEQFFGPGTRLTVL.

The gene calls are TRBV29-1 and TRBJ2-1; 8 bases align to TRBD1. V lost 4 bases, J lost 7 bases, and 6 bases stayed unmatched. The germline gives CDR1 SQVTM, CDR2 ANQGSEA. There are 13 residues in the CDR3. CDR3 DNA: TGCAGCGTTGTTGACAGGGGTGGAAATGAGCAGTTCTTC. As protein: CSVVDRGGNEQFF.

V is TRBV11-2 and J is TRBJ2-1, with 11 bases identical to TRBD2. The CDR3 covers 16 residues. Trimming removed 5 bases from V and 3 bases from J; junction bases left unmatched: 6. Germline CDR1 is SGHAT and CDR2 is FQNNGV. The CDR3, as DNA: TGTGCCAGCAGCAATGGACTAGCGGGCCTCTACAATGAGCAGTTCTTC. It is translated as CASSNGLAGLYNEQFF.

This chain uses TRBV28 with TRBJ2-7, with 10 bases that match TRBD1. Trimming took 4 bases from V and 7 from J; bases not matched to a gene: 13. The CDR3 extends over 16 amino acids. Germline lookup yields CDR1 MDHEN and CDR2 SYDVKM. CDR3 protein: CASSSPTGGSMLEQYF. The CDR3 nucleotides read TGTGCCAGCAGTTCGCCGACAGGGGGCAGCATGTTAGAGCAGTACTTC.

This chain joins TRBV6-5 and TRBJ1-4; possible D gene TRBD1, 5 bases. V shed 6 bases and J shed 7 bases, with 15 bases lying between them. The CDR3 sequence is 14 residues long. Germline V gene lookup returns CDR1 MNHEY and CDR2 SVGAGI. CDR3 in amino acids: CASSPFGRGEKLFF. CDR3 sequence (DNA): TGTGCCAGCAGCCCGTTCGGAAGGGGTGAAAAACTGTTTTTT.

The chain has TRBV28 and TRBJ2-7; 7 bases are shared with TRBD1. Trimming cost V 1 base and J 7 bases; bases outside gene matches: 10. Germline V gives CDR1 MDHEN, CDR2 SYDVKM. CDR3 length: 15 amino acids. The CDR3 bases are TGTGCCAGCAGTTTATTGCAGGGGGATATCGGGGAGCAGTACTTC. Its protein is CASSLLQGDIGEQYF.

The V and J genes are TRBV28 and TRBJ2-1; 12 bases agree with TRBD2. The CDR3 extends over 15 amino acids. V trimming: 7 bases; J trimming: 4 bases; junction bases outside the gene matches: 5. The germline V gene encodes CDR1 MDHEN and CDR2 SYDVKM. The CDR3 protein is CASKLAGGIYNEQFF. CDR3 DNA sequence: TGTGCCAGCAAACTAGCGGGAGGCATTTACAATGAGCAGTTCTTC.

The V gene is TRBV15, the J gene TRBJ1-5, with D uncertain. CDR1 and CDR2 from the germline V gene are LNHNV and YYDKDF (reference sequence). CDR3 length: 16 residues. The V end was cut by 0 bases, the J end by 3 bases, with 12 bases between. The CDR3 region is CATSRDSTEFNQPQHF. The DNA for the CDR3 is TGTGCCACCAGCAGAGATTCTACAGAGTTCAATCAGCCCCAGCATTTT.

The J gene is TRBJ2-3, the V gene TRBV5-1; D gene unclear. The CDR3 sequence is 12 residues long. V was shortened by 1 base and J by 3 bases, with 3 bases between the two germline ends. The germline V gene has CDR1 SGHRS and CDR2 YFSETQ. CDR3 sequence: CASSLYTDTQYF. CDR3 in DNA: TGCGCCAGCAGCTTGTATACAGATACGCAGTATTTT. Complete variable domain (other parts from reference TRBV5-1 and TRBJ2-3): KAGVTQTPRYLIKTRGQQVTLSCSPISGHRSVSWYQQTPGQGLQFLFEYFSETQRNKGNFPGRFSGRQFSNSRSEMNVSTLELGDSALYLCASSLYTDTQYFGPGTRLTVL.

This chain uses TRBV9 with TRBJ2-1; 11 bases are shared with TRBD2. CDR3 length equals 16 residues. Germline V gene sequence: CDR1 SGDLS, CDR2 YYNGEE. V trimming: 3 bases; J trimming: 5 bases; junction bases outside the gene matches: 7. CDR3 DNA: TGTGCCAGCAGCGCTTTAGCGGGAGGGTTTAACAATGAGCAGTTCTTC. It specifies CASSALAGGFNNEQFF.

The V and J genes are TRBV2 and TRBJ1-2; 7 bases map to TRBD1. CDR3 length equals 14 residues. V dropped 4 bases and J dropped 3; count of bases not matched to a gene: 5. CDR1 SNHLY and CDR2 FYNNEI come from the germline V gene. This chain's CDR3 is CASSATGTDYGYTF. CDR3 coding DNA: TGTGCCAGCAGTGCGACAGGGACCGACTATGGCTACACCTTC.

The count of this clone is one. The DNA of the CDR3 is TGTGCCAGCAGCGGACTAGGGACAGGGAAGGAAAAACTGTTTTTT. Translating gives CASSGLGTGKEKLFF. This chain links TRBV9 with TRBJ1-4; 9 bases agree with TRBD1. This CDR3 contains 15 residues. Trimming took 3 bases from V and 8 from J; bases not matched to a gene: 8. CDR1 and CDR2 from the germline V gene are SGDLS and YYNGEE.

The V gene is TRBV27, the J gene TRBJ2-1; 8 bases align to TRBD2. Germline loops: CDR1 MNHEY, CDR2 SMNVEV (reference sequence). V shed 6 bases, J shed 9 bases, and the junction held 19 bases outside the gene matches. The CDR3 is 17 residues long. As DNA, the CDR3 is TGTGCCAGCAGCTCATCGGGGCGAGCGGGAGTATTAGGTGAGCAGTTCTTC. Translated, it gives CASSSSGRAGVLGEQFF.

This clone was counted once. The chain joins TRBV18 to TRBJ2-3; D is uncertain. Trimming took 4 bases from V and 3 from J, leaving 8 bases between them. The germline gives CDR1 KGHSH, CDR2 LQKENI. The length of the CDR3 is 13 residues. The DNA for the CDR3 is TGTGCCAGCTCACTGGGCAGAACAGATACGCAGTATTTT. This translates into CASSLGRTDTQYF.

The gene calls are TRBV6-5 and TRBJ2-7, with a possible D match to TRBD2 (6 bases). CDR1 and CDR2 (germline): MNHEY, SVGAGI. This CDR3 spans 13 amino acids. The CDR3 nucleotides read TGTGCAGCAAAGGCCGGGAGCTCCTACGAGCAGTACTTC. It is translated as CAAKAGSSYEQYF.